The 5 T cell receptor beta chains below were found in one sample sequenced in a study of cytomegalovirus exposure and HLA in healthy donors. PCR involved 60 Vbeta and 13 Jbeta primers. TCRdb keeps only in-frame clones here, not all; method: immunoSEQ multiplex PCR. Of some 170,000 clones listed, approximately 77% were seen once; the top ten hold 3.7%. Sequencing input: PBMCs. The source is a man aged 25-45 years in good health and CMV-seropositive.

V and J are TRBV9 and TRBJ1-1; D ambiguous. In germline, CDR1 is SGDLS, CDR2 YYNGEE. V was pared by 3 bases and J by 0 bases, with 12 bases between. The CDR3 totals 15 residues. The CDR3: CASSEQPGMNTEAFF. CDR3 sequence (DNA): TGTGCCAGCAGCGAACAGCCTGGAATGAACACTGAAGCTTTCTTT.

CDR3 DNA: TGTGCCAGCAGTTATACATTCGGCGGGGACGGGCAGTACTTC. Its translation: CASSYTFGGDGQYF. The genes are TRBV6-5 and TRBJ2-7; perhaps TRBD2 as D (6 bases). The CDR3 has 14 amino acids. V lost 3 bases and J lost 9, with 18 bases in between. From germline, CDR1 is MNHEY and CDR2 SVGAGI.

The V call is TRBV7-9, the J call TRBJ2-7; D might be TRBD2 (6 bases). This CDR3 is built from 13 residues. V dropped 9 bases and J dropped 6 bases, with 18 bases sitting between them. From germline, CDR1 is SEHNR and CDR2 FQNEAQ (reference sequence). CDR3 nucleotide sequence: TGTGCCAGTGGCGGGGCATTGGAGGGCGAGCAGTACTTC. Translated, it gives CASGGALEGEQYF.

The chain uses TRBV28 and TRBJ2-7, with D maybe TRBD2 (5 bases). This CDR3 has 13 residues. Trimming stripped 6 bases from V and 3 bases from J, with 12 bases between. The V gene's germline CDR1 is MDHEN and CDR2 SYDVKM. The CDR3 DNA follows: TGTGCCAGCAGCCGAGGACTGAGCTACGAGCAGTACTTC. Protein: CASSRGLSYEQYF. The variable domain in full, completed from reference TRBV28 and TRBJ2-7, reads DVKVTQSSRYLVKRTGEKVFLECVQDMDHENMFWYRQDPGLGLRLIYFSYDVKMKEKGDIPEGYSVSREKKERFSLILESASTNQTSMYLCASSRGLSYEQYFGPGTRLTVT.

V gene TRBV5-6 combines with J gene TRBJ1-1, with D tentatively TRBD1 (5 bases). Deletions cut 4 bases from V and 3 bases from J, with 7 bases between. The CDR3 sequence is 12 residues long. CDR1 is SGHDT and CDR2 is YYEEEE in the germline V gene. In DNA form, the CDR3 reads TGTGCCAGCAGCGCGGGGGACACTGAAGCTTTCTTT. It yields the protein CASSAGDTEAFF.